The clone carrying this TCR beta chain was recorded many times. The antigen remains undetermined. The CDR3 length is 16 residues. V trimming: 2 bases; J trimming: 0 bases; junction bases outside the gene matches: 2. Germline V lookup: CDR1 MGHRA, CDR2 YSYEKL. The sample originates from a study of breast tumors, draining lymph nodes, adjacent tissues. Notes on the study in general: Compared with lymph nodes, tumors were less diverse; compared with nontumor tissue, more. The lymph node origin of tumor T cells was framed as consistent with a hypothesis, not demonstrated. The data were judged consistent with most tumor T cells coming from lymph node and expanding in tumor. Compared with basal-like, luminal-like tumors shared significantly more repertoire with nontumor tissue.

Samples came from axillary lymph nodes draining the breast cancer. MiXCR was run by TCRdb on the multiplex PCR reads, yielding one entry per CDR3 protein. This sample yields 100,000 or so distinct CDR3 sequences, of which approximately 22% are seen a single time; around 1.3% belongs to the top ten. Sequenced sample: axillary lymph node tissue. The chain links TRBV4-1 to TRBJ2-2; 8 positions agree with TRBD2. The source is a female donor with breast cancer. Some clones in this sample may be carry-over from other donors' samples. The CDR3 DNA is TGCGCCAGCAGCCAATTAGCGGGAACGAACACCGGGGAGCTGTTTTTT. Translating it yields CASSQLAGTNTGELFF.